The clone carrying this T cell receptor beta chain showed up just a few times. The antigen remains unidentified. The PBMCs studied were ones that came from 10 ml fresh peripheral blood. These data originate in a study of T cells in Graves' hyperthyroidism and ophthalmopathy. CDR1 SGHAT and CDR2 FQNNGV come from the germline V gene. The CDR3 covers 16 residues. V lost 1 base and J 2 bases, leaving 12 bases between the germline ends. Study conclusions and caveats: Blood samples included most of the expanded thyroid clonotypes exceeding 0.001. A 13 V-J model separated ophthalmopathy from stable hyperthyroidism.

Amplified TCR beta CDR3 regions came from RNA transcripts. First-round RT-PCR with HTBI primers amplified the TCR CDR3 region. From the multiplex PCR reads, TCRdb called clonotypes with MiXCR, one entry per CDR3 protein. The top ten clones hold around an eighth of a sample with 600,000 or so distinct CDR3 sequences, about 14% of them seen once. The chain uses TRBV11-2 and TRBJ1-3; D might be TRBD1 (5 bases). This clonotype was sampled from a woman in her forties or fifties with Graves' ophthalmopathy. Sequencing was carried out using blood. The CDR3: CASSLAGTVAGNTIYF. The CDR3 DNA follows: TGTGCCAGCAGCTTAGCCGGGACCGTCGCTGGAAACACCATATATTTT.